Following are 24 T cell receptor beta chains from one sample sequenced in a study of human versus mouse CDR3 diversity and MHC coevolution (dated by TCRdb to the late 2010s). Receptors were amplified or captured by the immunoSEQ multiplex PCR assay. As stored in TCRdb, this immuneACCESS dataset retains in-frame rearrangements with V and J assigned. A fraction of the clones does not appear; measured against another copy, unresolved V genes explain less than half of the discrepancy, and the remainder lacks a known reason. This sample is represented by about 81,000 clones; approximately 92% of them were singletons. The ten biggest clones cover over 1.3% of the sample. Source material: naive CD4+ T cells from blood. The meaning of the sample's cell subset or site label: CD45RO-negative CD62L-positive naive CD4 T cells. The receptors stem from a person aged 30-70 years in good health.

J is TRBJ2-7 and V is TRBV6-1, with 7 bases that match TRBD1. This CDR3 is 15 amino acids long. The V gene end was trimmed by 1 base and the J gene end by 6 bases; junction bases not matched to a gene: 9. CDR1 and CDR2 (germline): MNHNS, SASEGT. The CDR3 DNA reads TGTGCCAGCAGTGAAGAGGAACAGGGGCGGCGCGAGCAGTACTTC. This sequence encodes CASSEEEQGRREQYF.

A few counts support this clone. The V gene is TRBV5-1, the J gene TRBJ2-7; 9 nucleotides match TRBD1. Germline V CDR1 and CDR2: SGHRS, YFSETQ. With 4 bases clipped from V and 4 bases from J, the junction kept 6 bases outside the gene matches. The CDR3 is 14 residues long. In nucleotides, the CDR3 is TGCGCCAGCAGCGGACAGGGGTGGGGGTACGAGCAGTACTTC. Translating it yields CASSGQGWGYEQYF.

This CDR3 reads CASSLEGGGDTQYF. CDR3 coding DNA: TGTGCCAGCAGCTTGGAGGGGGGGGGAGATACGCAGTATTTT. The V gene is TRBV5-4, the J gene TRBJ2-3, with D possibly being TRBD2 (7 bases). The germline V gene has CDR1 SGHNT and CDR2 YYREEE (reference sequence). Trimming removed 0 bases at V and 5 bases at J, with 10 bases between. The CDR3 consists of 14 residues.

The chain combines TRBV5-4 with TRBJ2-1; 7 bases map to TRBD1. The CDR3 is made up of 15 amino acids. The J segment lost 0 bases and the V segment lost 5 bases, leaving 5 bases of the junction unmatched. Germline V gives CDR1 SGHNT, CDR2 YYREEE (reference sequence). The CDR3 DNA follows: TGTGCCAGCAGTTCGGACAGGAGCTCCTACAATGAGCAGTTCTTC. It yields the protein CASSSDRSSYNEQFF.

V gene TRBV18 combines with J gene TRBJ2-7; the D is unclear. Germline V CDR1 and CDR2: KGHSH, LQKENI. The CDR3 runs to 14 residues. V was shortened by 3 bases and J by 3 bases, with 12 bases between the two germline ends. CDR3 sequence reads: CASSPAGNLYEQYF. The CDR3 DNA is TGTGCCAGCTCACCGGCAGGCAATCTCTACGAGCAGTACTTC.

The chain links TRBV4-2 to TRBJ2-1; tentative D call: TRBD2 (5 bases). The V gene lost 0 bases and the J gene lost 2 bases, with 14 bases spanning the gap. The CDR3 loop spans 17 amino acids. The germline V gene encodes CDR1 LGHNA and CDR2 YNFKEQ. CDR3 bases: TGTGCCAGCAGCCAAGATCAGCAAGCGGCCACCTACAATGAGCAGTTCTTC. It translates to CASSQDQQAATYNEQFF.

CDR3 residues: CASSLLDRVYYGYTF. The DNA of the CDR3 is TGTGCCAGCAGCTTGTTGGACAGGGTTTACTATGGCTACACCTTC. V usage is TRBV5-4 and J usage is TRBJ1-2; 8 bases align to TRBD1. Germline CDR1 and CDR2: SGHNT and YYREEE (reference sequence). The CDR3 totals 15 residues. V shed 1 base and J 3 bases; nucleotides not matched to a gene: 5.

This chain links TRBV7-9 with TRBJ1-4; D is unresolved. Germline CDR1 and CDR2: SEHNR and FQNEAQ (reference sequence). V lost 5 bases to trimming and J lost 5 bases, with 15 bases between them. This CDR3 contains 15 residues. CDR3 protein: CASSPPTGMNEKLFF. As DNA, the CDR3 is TGTGCCAGCAGCCCACCGACGGGAATGAATGAAAAACTGTTTTTT.

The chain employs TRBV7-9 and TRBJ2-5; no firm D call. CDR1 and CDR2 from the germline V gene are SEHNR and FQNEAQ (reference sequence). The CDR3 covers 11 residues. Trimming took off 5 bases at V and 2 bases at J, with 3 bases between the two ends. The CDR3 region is CASSPQETQYF. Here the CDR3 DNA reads TGTGCCAGCAGCCCTCAAGAGACCCAGTACTTC.

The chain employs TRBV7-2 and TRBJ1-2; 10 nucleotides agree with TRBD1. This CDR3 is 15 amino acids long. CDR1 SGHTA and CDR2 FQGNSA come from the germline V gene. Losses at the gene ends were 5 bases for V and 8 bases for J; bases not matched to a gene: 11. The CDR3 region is CASSTSGTGALGYTF. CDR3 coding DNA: TGTGCCAGCAGCACCTCCGGGACAGGGGCATTAGGCTACACCTTC.

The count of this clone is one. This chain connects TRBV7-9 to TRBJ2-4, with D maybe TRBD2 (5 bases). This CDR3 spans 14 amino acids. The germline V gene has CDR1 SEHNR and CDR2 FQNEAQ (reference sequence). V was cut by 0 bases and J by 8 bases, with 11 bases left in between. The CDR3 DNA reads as TGTGCCAGCAGCTTAGCGGAAAAGGGAGACATTCAGTACTTC. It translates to CASSLAEKGDIQYF.

The CDR3 spells CASSEDRSSSGELFF. The DNA for the CDR3 is TGTGCCAGCAGTGAGGACAGGTCGTCCTCCGGGGAGCTGTTTTTT. The chain joins TRBV2 to TRBJ2-2, with 7 bases lining up with TRBD1. Germline assignment: CDR1 SNHLY and CDR2 FYNNEI. V lost 3 bases and J lost 6; bases outside the gene matches: 7. This CDR3 contains 15 residues.

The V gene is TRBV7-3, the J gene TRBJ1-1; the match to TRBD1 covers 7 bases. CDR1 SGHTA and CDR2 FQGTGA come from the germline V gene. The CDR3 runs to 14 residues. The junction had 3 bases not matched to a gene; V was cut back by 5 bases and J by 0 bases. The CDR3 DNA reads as TGTGCCAGCAGCCTGGGGACAGTGAACACTGAAGCTTTCTTT. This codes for CASSLGTVNTEAFF. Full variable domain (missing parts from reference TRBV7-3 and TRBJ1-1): GAGVSQTPSNKVTEKGKYVELRCDPISGHTALYWYRQSLGQGPEFLIYFQGTGAADDSGLPNDRFFAVRPEGSVSTLKIQRTERGDSAVYLCASSLGTVNTEAFFGQGTRLTVV.

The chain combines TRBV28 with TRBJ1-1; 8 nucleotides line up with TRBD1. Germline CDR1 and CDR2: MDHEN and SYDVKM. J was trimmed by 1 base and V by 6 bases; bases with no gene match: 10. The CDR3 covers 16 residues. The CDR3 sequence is CASSSQGGIGNTEAFF. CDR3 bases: TGTGCCAGCAGCTCACAGGGGGGGATTGGGAACACTGAAGCTTTCTTT.

CDR3 loop: CASSLGSELVVVDNEQFF. In DNA, the CDR3 is TGCGCCAGCAGCTTGGGTAGCGAGCTAGTCGTCGTCGACAATGAGCAGTTCTTC. The chain couples TRBV5-1 to TRBJ2-1; possible D gene TRBD2, 5 bases. Germline CDR1 SGHRS, CDR2 YFSETQ. With 0 bases removed from V and 5 bases from J, the gap between germline ends came to 21 bases. The CDR3 sequence is 18 residues long.

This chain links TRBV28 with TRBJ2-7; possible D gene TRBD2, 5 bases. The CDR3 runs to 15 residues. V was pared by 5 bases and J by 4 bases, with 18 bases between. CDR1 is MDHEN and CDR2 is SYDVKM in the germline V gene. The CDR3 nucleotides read TGTGCCAGCAGTACCCTTTCCGGGGTTCTTTACGAGCAGTACTTC. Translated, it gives CASSTLSGVLYEQYF.

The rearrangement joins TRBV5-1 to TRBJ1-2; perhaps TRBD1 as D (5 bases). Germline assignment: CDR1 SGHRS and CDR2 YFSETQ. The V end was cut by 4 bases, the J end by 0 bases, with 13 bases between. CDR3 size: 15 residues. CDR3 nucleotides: TGCGCCAGCAGCATGCGGGGGGGGACTAACTATGGCTACACCTTC. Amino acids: CASSMRGGTNYGYTF.

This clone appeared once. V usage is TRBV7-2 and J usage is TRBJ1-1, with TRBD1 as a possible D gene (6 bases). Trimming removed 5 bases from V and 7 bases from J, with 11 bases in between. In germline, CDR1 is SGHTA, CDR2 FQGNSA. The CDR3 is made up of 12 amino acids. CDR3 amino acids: CASSPDRVEAFF. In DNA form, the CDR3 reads TGTGCCAGCAGCCCGGACAGAGTTGAAGCTTTCTTT.

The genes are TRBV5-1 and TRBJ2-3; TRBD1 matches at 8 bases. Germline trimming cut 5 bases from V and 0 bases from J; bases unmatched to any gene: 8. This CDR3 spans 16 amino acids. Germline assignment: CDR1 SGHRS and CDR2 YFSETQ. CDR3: CASRTGTGISTDTQYF. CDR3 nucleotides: TGCGCCAGCAGGACCGGGACAGGAATTAGCACAGATACGCAGTATTTT.

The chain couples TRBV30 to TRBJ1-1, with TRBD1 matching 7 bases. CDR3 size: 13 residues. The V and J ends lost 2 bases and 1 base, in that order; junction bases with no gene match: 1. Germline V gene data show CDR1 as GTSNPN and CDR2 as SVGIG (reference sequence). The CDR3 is CAWSRQGNTEAFF. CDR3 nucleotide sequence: TGTGCCTGGAGTAGACAGGGGAACACTGAAGCTTTCTTT.

CDR3 sequence (DNA): TGTGCCAGCAGCTTAGTAAGGGCTAGCGGGAGTGCAGATACGCAGTATTTT. Translating gives CASSLVRASGSADTQYF. The chain combines TRBV7-2 with TRBJ2-3; 10 bases are a match to TRBD2. The CDR3 contains 17 residues. Germline trimming cut 1 base from V and 4 bases from J; bases unmatched to any gene: 8. In germline, CDR1 is SGHTA, CDR2 FQGNSA.

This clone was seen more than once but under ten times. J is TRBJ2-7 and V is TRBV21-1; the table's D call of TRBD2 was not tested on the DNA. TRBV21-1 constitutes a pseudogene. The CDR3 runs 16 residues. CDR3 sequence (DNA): TGTGCCAGCAGCAAAGCTGGGCGGGAGCTCTCCTACGAGCAGTACTTC. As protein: CASSKAGRELSYEQYF.

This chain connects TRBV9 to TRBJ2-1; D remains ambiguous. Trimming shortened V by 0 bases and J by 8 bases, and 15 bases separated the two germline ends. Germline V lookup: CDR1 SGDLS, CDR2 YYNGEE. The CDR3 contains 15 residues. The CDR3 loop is CASSVVTGLIYEQFF. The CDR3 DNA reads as TGTGCCAGCAGCGTAGTAACGGGTCTAATCTATGAGCAGTTCTTC.

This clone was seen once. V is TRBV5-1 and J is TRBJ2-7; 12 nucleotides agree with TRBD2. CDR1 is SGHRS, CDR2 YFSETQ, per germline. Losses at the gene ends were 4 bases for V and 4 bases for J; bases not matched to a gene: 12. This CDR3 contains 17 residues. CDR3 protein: CASSLGLAGTSQYEQYF. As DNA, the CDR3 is TGCGCCAGCAGCCTAGGACTAGCGGGGACTTCACAGTACGAGCAGTACTTC.